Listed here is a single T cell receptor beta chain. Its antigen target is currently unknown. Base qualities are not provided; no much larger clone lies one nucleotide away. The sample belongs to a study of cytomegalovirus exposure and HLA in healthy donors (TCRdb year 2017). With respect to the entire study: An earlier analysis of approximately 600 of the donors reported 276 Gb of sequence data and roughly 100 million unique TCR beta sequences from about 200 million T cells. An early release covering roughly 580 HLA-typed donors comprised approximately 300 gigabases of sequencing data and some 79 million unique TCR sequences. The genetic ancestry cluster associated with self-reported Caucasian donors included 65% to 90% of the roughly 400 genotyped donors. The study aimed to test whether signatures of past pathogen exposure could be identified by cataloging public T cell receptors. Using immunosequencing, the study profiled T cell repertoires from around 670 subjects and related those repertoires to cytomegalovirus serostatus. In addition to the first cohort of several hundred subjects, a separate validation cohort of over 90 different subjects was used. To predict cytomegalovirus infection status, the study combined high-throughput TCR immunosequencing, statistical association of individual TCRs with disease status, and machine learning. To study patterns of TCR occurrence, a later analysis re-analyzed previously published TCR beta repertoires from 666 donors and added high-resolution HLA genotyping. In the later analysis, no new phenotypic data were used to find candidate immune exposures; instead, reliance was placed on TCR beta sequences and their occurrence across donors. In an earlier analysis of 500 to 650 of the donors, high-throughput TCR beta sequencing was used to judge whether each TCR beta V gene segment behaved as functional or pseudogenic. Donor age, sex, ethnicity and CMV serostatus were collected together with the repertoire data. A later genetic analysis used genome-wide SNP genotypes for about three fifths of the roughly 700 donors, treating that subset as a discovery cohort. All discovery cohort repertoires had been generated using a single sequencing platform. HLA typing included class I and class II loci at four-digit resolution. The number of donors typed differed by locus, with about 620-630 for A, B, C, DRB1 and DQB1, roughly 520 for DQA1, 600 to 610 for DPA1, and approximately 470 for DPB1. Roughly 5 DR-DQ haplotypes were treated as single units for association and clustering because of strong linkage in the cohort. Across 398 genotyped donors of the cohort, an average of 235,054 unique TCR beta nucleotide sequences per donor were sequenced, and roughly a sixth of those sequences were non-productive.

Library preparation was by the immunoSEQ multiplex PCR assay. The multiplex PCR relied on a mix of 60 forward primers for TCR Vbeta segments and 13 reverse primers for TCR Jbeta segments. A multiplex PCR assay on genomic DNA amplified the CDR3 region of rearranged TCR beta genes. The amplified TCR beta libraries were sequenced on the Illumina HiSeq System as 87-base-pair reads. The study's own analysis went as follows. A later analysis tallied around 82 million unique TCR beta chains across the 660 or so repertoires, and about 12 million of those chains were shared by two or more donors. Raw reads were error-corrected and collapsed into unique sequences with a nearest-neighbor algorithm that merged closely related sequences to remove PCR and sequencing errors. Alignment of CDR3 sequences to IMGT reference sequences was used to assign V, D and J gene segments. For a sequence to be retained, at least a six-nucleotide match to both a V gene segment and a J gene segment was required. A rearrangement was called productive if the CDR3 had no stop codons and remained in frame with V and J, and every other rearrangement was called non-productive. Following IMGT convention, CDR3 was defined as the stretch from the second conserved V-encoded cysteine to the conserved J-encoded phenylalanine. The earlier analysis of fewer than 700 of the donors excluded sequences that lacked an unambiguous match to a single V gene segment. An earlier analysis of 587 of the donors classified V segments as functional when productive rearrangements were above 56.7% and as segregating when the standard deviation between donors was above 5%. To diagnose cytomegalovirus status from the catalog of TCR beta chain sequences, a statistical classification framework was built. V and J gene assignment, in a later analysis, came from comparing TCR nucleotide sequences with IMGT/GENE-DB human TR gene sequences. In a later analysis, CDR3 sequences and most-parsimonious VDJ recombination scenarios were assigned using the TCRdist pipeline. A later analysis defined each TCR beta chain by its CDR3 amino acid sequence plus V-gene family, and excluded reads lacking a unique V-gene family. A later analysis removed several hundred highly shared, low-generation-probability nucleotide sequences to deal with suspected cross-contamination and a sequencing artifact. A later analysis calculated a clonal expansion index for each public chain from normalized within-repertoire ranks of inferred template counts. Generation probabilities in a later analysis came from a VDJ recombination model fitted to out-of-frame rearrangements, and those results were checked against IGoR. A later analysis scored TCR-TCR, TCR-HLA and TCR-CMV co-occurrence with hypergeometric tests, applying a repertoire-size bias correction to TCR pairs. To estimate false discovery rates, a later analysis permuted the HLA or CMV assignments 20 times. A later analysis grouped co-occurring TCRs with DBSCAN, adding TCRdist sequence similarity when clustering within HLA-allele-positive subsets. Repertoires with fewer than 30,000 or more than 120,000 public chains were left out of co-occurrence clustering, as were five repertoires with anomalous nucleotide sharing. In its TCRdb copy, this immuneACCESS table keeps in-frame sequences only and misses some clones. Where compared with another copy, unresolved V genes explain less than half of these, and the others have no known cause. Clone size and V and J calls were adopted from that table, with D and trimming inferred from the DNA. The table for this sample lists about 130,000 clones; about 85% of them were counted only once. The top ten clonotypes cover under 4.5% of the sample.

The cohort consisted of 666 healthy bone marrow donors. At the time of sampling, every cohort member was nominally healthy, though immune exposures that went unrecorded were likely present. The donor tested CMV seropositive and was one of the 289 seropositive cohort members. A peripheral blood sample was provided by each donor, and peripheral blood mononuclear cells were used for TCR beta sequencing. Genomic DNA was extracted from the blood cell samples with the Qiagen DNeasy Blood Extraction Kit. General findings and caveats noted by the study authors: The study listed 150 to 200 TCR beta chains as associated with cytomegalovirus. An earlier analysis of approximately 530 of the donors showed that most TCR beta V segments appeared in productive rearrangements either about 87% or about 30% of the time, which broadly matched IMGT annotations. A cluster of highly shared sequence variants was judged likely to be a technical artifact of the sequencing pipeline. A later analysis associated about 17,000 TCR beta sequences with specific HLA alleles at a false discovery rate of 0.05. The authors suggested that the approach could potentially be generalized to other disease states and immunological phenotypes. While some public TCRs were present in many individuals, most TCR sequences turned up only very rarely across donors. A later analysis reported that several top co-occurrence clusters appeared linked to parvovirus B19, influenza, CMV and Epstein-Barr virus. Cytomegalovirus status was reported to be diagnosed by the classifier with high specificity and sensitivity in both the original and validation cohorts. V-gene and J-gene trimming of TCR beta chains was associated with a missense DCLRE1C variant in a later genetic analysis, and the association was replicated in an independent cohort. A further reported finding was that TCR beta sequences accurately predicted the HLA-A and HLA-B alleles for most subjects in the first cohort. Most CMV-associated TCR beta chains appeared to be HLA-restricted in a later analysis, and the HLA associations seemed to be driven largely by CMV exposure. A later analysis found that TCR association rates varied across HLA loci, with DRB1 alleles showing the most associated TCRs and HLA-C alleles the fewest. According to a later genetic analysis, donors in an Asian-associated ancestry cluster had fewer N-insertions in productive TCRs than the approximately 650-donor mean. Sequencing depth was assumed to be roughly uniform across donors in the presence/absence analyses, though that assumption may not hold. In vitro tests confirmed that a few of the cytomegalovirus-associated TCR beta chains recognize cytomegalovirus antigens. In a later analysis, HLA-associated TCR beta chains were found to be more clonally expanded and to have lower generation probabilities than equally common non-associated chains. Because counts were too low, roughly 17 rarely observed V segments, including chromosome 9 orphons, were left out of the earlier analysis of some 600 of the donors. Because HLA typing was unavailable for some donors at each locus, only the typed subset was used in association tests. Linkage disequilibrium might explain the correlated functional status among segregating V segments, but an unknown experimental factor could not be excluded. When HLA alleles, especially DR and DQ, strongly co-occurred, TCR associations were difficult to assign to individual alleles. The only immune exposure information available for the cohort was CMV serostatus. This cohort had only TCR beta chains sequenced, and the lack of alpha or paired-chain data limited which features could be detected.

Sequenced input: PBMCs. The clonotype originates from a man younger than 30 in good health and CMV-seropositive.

The DNA sequence is as follows: TGTGCCAGTAGTATTAAGGGACTAGCGGGAATCGGGTACACCGGGGAGCTGTTTTTT. Protein translation: CASSIKGLAGIGYTGELFF. This chain is built from TRBV19 and TRBJ2-2; 13 central bases correspond to TRBD2. Trimming leaves V shorter by 3 bases and J shorter by 3 bases, with the junction holding 10 bases beyond the gene matches. CDR1 and CDR2, per the germline V gene (reference sequence), are LNHDA and SQIVND. From the cysteine up to the phenylalanine, the CDR3 has a length of 19 residues. Here the CDR3 DNA is all that survives: 57 bases in frame from base 1.